This T cell receptor beta chain was captured in a study of CD8 T cells in Susac syndrome. Reverse transcription of roughly 0.5 to 1 ug RNA used random hexamers. The immunoSEQ assay covered 54 Vbeta and 13 Jbeta segments for CDR3. TCRdb independently ran MiXCR on the immunoSEQ multiplex PCR reads; one entry per CDR3 protein. Here the sample spans under 110,000 distinct CDR3 sequences, 94% being singletons. Trimming removed 5 bases from V and 1 base from J, with 5 bases in between. Germline V CDR1 and CDR2: SQVTM, ANQGSEA. The CDR3 sequence is 11 residues long. This sequence joins TRBV29-1 and TRBJ1-1; D gene unclear. The TCR originated in a human donor with Susac syndrome. Sequenced sample: CD8+ T cells from PBMCs. CDR3 region: CSVWGNTEAFF. The CDR3 DNA sequence: TGCAGCGTTTGGGGGAACACTGAAGCTTTCTTT.